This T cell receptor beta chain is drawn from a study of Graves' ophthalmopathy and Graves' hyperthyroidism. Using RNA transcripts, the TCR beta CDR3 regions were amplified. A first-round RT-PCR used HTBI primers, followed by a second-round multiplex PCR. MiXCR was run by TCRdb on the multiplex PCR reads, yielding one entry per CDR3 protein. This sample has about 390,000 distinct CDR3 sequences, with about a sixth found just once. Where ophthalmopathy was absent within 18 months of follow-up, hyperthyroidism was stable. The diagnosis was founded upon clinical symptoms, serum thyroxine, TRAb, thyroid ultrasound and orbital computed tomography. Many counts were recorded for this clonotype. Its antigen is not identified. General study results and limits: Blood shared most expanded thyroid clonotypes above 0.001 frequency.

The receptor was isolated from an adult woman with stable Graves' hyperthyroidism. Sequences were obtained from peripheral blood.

This CDR3 reads CASSYFERGRNYYEQYF. As DNA, the CDR3 is TGTGCCAGCAGTTATTTCGAGCGGGGGAGAAATTACTACGAGCAGTACTTC. The V call is TRBV6-2 or TRBV6-3, the J call TRBJ2-7; 8 nucleotides align to TRBD2. Trimming cost V 3 bases and J 3 bases; bases outside gene matches: 13. The CDR3 sequence is 17 residues long. Germline values: CDR1 MNHEY, CDR2 SVGEGT.